This TCR beta chain was captured in a study of shared clonotypes between healthy human individuals. Comments on this clone: Other nucleotide sequences in the sample specify the same CDR3.

Naive CD8 populations comprised CD45RO-negative cells positively selected for CCR7, excluding terminally differentiated effector memory CD45RA+ cells. Donors, without exception, were Caucasian adults residing in Nashville, Tennessee. Assay used: immunoSEQ multiplex PCR; TCRdb lists only in-frame clones, some missing. The table lists more than 2 million clones, about 95% of them singletons. Material for sequencing was naive CD8+ T cells sorted from blood. The clonotype originates from a man younger than 30 in good health.

Written as DNA, the CDR3 is TGTGCCAGCAGTCCGGGACCTAACACTGAAGCTTTCTTT. Amino acid sequence: CASSPGPNTEAFF. This chain joins TRBV28 and TRBJ1-1, with D maybe TRBD1 (5 bases). The V and J ends lost 5 bases and 2 bases respectively, with 9 bases between them. CDR1 and CDR2 (germline): MDHEN, SYDVKM. This CDR3 spans 13 amino acids.